This T cell receptor beta chain was found in a study of cytomegalovirus exposure and HLA in healthy donors. Whole-study context: Among the roughly 380 donors who were genotyped, 81% fell in the genetic ancestry cluster that is associated with self-reported Caucasian donors.

For this clone: Its antigen remains unidentified.

Trimming took off 0 bases at V and 6 bases at J, with 9 bases between the two ends. This CDR3 spans 13 amino acids. Germline V gives CDR1 SGDLS, CDR2 YYNGEE. Amplification used 60 Vbeta primers and 13 Jbeta primers. The data were produced by immunoSEQ multiplex PCR, yet TCRdb's version contains in-frame clones alone and is incomplete. The data hold more than 150,000 clones, with 80% to 90% observed a single time. Regarding the study as a whole: It was reportedly the case that the classifier diagnosed cytomegalovirus status with high specificity and sensitivity. TCR beta sequences reportedly predicted most subjects' HLA-A and HLA-B alleles accurately.

The chain carries TRBV9 and TRBJ1-2; the D gene is possibly TRBD1 (6 bases). Specimen: PBMCs. This sequence originates from a girl aged 2 to 10 in good health and CMV-seropositive. The CDR3 region is CASSVEGGDGYTF. The CDR3, as DNA: TGTGCCAGCAGCGTAGAAGGGGGTGATGGCTACACCTTC.